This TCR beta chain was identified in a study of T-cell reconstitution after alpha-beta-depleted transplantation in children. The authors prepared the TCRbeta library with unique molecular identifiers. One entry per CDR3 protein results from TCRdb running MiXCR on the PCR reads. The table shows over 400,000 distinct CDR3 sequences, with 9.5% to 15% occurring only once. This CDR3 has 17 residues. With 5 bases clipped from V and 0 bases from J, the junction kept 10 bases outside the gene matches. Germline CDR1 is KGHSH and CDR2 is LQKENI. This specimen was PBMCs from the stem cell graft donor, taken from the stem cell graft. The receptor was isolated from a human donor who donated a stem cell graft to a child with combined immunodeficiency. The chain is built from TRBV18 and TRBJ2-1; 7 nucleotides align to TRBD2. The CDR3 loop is CASSRPRGESSYNEQFF. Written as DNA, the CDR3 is TGTGCCAGCTCAAGACCTCGGGGGGAGAGCTCCTACAATGAGCAGTTCTTC.